This T cell receptor (beta chain) was obtained from a study of blood T cells in healthy people across ages. In its sample, this clonotype was seen a few times. At one end, the junction sequence differs from germline, possibly due to a read error. The CDR3 has 13 amino acids. The germline V gene encodes CDR1 MDHEN and CDR2 SYDVKM. A second PCR of about 7 to 12 cycles used a sample-barcoded 5' primer and a J-beta primer mix. MiXCR was run by TCRdb on the 5' RACE reads, yielding one entry per CDR3 protein. This sample yields about 1.7 million distinct CDR3 sequences, of which 25% to 30% are seen a single time; about 7.7% belongs to the top ten.

This TCR was recovered from a woman aged 25 to 39 in good health. Material for sequencing was blood. The chain uses TRBV28 and TRBJ2-6; D unclear. Here the CDR3 DNA reads TGTACCAGTACCTGGACTGGGGCCAACGTCCTGACTTTC. Its translation is CTSTWTGANVLTF.